This TCR beta chain derives from a study of CD8+CD57+ T cells in acquired aplastic anemia. Those patients picked for sequencing had displayed CD8+CD57+ cell expansion on flow cytometry. This clonotype has a count of ten or more. Genomic DNA acted as the template from which TCR beta VDJ combination and CDR3 sequence profiling were carried out. One entry per CDR3 protein, called by TCRdb with MiXCR from the reads. This table has about 220,000 distinct CDR3 sequences, about 44% appearing once. V shed 3 bases and J shed 6 bases, with 8 bases lying between them. Germline assignment: CDR1 ENHRY and CDR2 SYGVKD. The CDR3 loop spans 12 amino acids.

This TCR came from a human donor with aplastic anemia. The genes are TRBV10-3 and TRBJ1-1; D gene unclear. The sequenced material came from sorted CD4+, CD8+, or CD8+CD57+ T cells (not recorded which) from PBMCs. CDR3: CAISDLLSEAFF. CDR3 bases: TGTGCCATCAGTGACCTCCTTTCTGAAGCTTTCTTT.